This is a list of T cell receptor beta chains from one sample in a study of T cells in Graves' hyperthyroidism and ophthalmopathy. TCRdb processed the multiplex PCR reads anew with MiXCR; each CDR3 protein has one entry. The table records approximately 630,000 distinct CDR3 sequences, roughly 17% of them present only once. Sequencing input: blood. Receptor source: a young woman with Graves' hyperthyroidism. The CDR3 runs from the conserved cysteine through the conserved F or W. D genes are given only for firm matches. The size of a clone is reported for some rows only, either as once, few or many, or as a class for expanded clones.

cdr3_length	v_call	j_call	clone_size	d_call	cdr3_nt	cdr3_aa
12	TRBV7-9	TRBJ2-1	many	.	TGTGCCAGCAGCTCTAGAGGTGATGAGCAGTTCTTC	CASSSRGDEQFF
19	TRBV7-2	TRBJ2-2	few	.	TGTGCCAGCAGCTTTCGGTCAAAGATAGCGGACGCGAACACCGGGGAGCTGTTTTTT	CASSFRSKIADANTGELFF
14	TRBV19	TRBJ2-3	few	TRBD2	TGTGCCAGTAGTAATAGCGGGAACACAGATACGCAGTATTTT	CASSNSGNTDTQYF
15	TRBV19	TRBJ1-5	.	TRBD1	TGTGCCAGTTGCCGAGAAACAGGGGGGGGTCAGCCCCAGCATTTT	CASCRETGGGQPQHF
12	TRBV5-6	TRBJ1-5	.	.	TGTGCCAGCAGTTCCCTGCATCAGCCCCAGCATTTT	CASSSLHQPQHF
15	TRBV25-1	TRBJ2-5	few	TRBD1	TGTGCCAGCAGTGAATCTGACAGGGGCCAAGAGACCCAGTACTTC	CASSESDRGQETQYF
18	TRBV7-2	TRBJ2-7	few	TRBD2	TGTGCCAGCAGCTCCCAGCGGGGACTAGCGGGAGGGCCTTACGAGCAGTACTTC	CASSSQRGLAGGPYEQYF
15	TRBV25-1	TRBJ1-2	.	.	TGTGCCAGCAGTGAATTCTTTGGGCAGCCCGATGGCTACACCTTC	CASSEFFGQPDGYTF
13	TRBV6-1	TRBJ2-7	many	.	TGTGCCAGCAACCTCGGGGACAACTACGAGCAGTACTTC	CASNLGDNYEQYF
16	TRBV5-6	TRBJ2-7	few	TRBD2	TGTGCCAGCAGCCACGGGACTAGCGGGAGACTCTACGAGCAGTACTTC	CASSHGTSGRLYEQYF
19	TRBV7-3	TRBJ2-1	.	.	TGTGCCAGCAGCTTGGCCGGACTGGGGGCGTCAGGCTCCTACAATGAGCAGTTCTTC	CASSLAGLGASGSYNEQFF
15	TRBV6-1	TRBJ2-1	.	TRBD2	TGTGCCAGCGGGCTGGGACTAGCGGGGATCAATGAGCAGTTCTTC	CASGLGLAGINEQFF
15	TRBV24-1	TRBJ2-5	many	TRBD2	TGTGCCACAGCTGGGACTAGCGGGATCGACGAGACCCAGTACTTC	CATAGTSGIDETQYF
15	TRBV12-3/TRBV12-4	TRBJ2-2	few	.	TGTGCCAGCAGTTTTAGGGGGGGGACTCACGGGGAGCTGTTTTTT	CASSFRGGTHGELFF
13	TRBV27	TRBJ2-7	many	.	TGTGCCAGCAGCACCGGGCCTTCCTACGAGCAGTACTTC	CASSTGPSYEQYF
15	TRBV10-3	TRBJ2-1	many	TRBD2	TGTGCCATCAGTGACCGGCTAGCGGGACACAATGAGCAGTTCTTC	CAISDRLAGHNEQFF
14	TRBV30	TRBJ1-1	many	TRBD1	TGTGCCTGGAGTGTACACAGGGGTTACACTGAAGCTTTCTTT	CAWSVHRGYTEAFF
12	TRBV29-1	TRBJ2-7	few	TRBD2	TGCAGCGTTCTAGCGGACTCCTACGAGCAGTACTTC	CSVLADSYEQYF
15	TRBV11-2	TRBJ2-7	many	TRBD1	TGTGCCAGCAGCCTACCCGACAGGGGCGACTACGAGCAGTACTTC	CASSLPDRGDYEQYF
13	TRBV15	TRBJ2-7	few	.	TGTGCCACCAGCAGAGAGGGCCCCTACGAGCAGTACTTC	CATSREGPYEQYF
16	TRBV15	TRBJ1-2	.	.	TGTGCCACCAGCAGAGATCCGGGTTTCACTATCTATGGCTACACCTTC	CATSRDPGFTIYGYTF
15	TRBV5-6	TRBJ2-7	few	.	TGTGCCAGCAGCTTGCAAGCCAGGGGTTCCTACGAGCAGTACTTC	CASSLQARGSYEQYF
16	TRBV20-1	TRBJ2-5	many	TRBD2	TGCAGTGCTAGCGCTCCACTAGCGGGATTTGAGGAGACCCAGTACTTC	CSASAPLAGFEETQYF
15	TRBV7-9	TRBJ2-2	few	TRBD1	TGTGCCAGCAGCGGAACGACAGGGGAAGACGGGGAGCTGTTTTTT	CASSGTTGEDGELFF
14	TRBV28	TRBJ1-1	many	.	TGTGCCAGCAGTTTATTGGGGGTGGGCACTGAAGCTTTCTTT	CASSLLGVGTEAFF
14	TRBV20-1	TRBJ1-2	few	.	TGCATTCGCCCAATGGGGGGATCTAACTATGGCTACACCTTC	CIRPMGGSNYGYTF
15	TRBV7-9	TRBJ2-7	few	.	TGTGCCAGCAGCTTAGTCCGGCAGGGAGTCTTGAGGCAGTACTTC	CASSLVRQGVLRQYF
15	TRBV7-6	TRBJ1-4	.	.	TGTGCCAGCAGCTTTTCAAGGGTAATAGGTGAAAAACTGTTTTTT	CASSFSRVIGEKLFF
16	TRBV4-1	TRBJ2-6	.	.	TGCGCCAGCAGCCACCAGGGTGACTCTGGGGCCAACGTCCTGACTTTC	CASSHQGDSGANVLTF
16	TRBV4-1	TRBJ2-7	.	.	TGCGCCAGCAGCCAAGAGCGGAGGACCAGGACCTACGAGCAGTACTTC	CASSQERRTRTYEQYF
15	TRBV28	TRBJ1-5	many	.	TGTGCCAGCAGTTTAGTGAGGCAGGACGATCAGCCCCAGCATTTT	CASSLVRQDDQPQHF
15	TRBV9	TRBJ2-1	few	.	TGTGCCAGCAGCGTAGGGGTAGGCTCCTACAATGAGCAGTTCTTC	CASSVGVGSYNEQFF
11	TRBV24-1	TRBJ2-2	many	.	TGTGCCACCAGCAGGACCGGGGAGCTGTTTTTT	CATSRTGELFF
13	TRBV6-1	TRBJ1-1	many	.	TGTGCCAGCAGTGACGGGTGGAAGGGTGGAGCTTTCTTT	CASSDGWKGGAFF
16	TRBV30	TRBJ1-2	.	TRBD1	TGTGCCTGGAGTGTACTGAGGGGCAGGGGGTGGTATGGCTACACCTTC	CAWSVLRGRGWYGYTF
15	TRBV28	TRBJ2-2	few	TRBD1	TGTGCCAGCATCACTCAGGGAGACAGGGGGGAGGAGCTGTTTTTT	CASITQGDRGEELFF
15	TRBV9	TRBJ2-7	.	TRBD2	TGTGCCAGCAGCTCTCGGGCTAGCGGGCCCTACGAGCAGTACTTC	CASSSRASGPYEQYF